The following is a T cell receptor beta chain sequence with its context. Antigen: not known. This sample stems from a study of cytomegalovirus exposure and HLA in healthy donors. From germline, CDR1 is SGHTA and CDR2 FQGNSA. V was shortened by 0 bases and J by 1 base, with 7 bases between the two germline ends. The length of the CDR3 is 15 residues. Study-wide results and caveats: In a later analysis, several top co-occurrence clusters appeared linked to parvovirus B19, influenza, CMV and Epstein-Barr virus.

Primers for the PCR totalled 60 Vbeta and 13 Jbeta. Assay: immunoSEQ multiplex PCR; the TCRdb copy retains only in-frame clones and omits some. The sample lists about 130,000 clones; more than 65% were seen once. The TCR sequence derives from a male donor in good health and CMV-seropositive. The V gene is TRBV7-2, the J gene TRBJ1-5; D uncertain. Sequencing was performed on PBMCs. For the CDR3, the DNA is TGTGCCAGCAGCTTAGCCCCTAAAAGCAATCAGCCCCAGCATTTT. This codes for CASSLAPKSNQPQHF.